The next 23 T cell receptor beta chains were all read from a single sample in a study of preoperative IRX-2 immunotherapy in early breast cancer. This table comes from immunoSEQ multiplex PCR, and its TCRdb copy is limited to in-frame clones, with some not included. Of about 62,000 clones listed, roughly 94% are singletons. Treatment defined: preoperative locoregional IRX-2 cytokine immunotherapy. Sampling took place from a patient treated with IRX-2 immunotherapy. The receptors originated from a human donor with breast cancer.

The J gene is TRBJ1-2, the V gene TRBV25-1; no firm D call. Germline V gives CDR1 MGHDK, CDR2 SYGVNS. V lost 8 bases, J lost 1 base, and 11 bases lay in between. This CDR3 spans 13 amino acids. DNA for the CDR3: TGTGCCAGCCTTAACCCCCATAACTATGGCTACACCTTC. This codes for CASLNPHNYGYTF.

This chain links TRBV6-1 with TRBJ2-2; perhaps TRBD1 as D (5 bases). Trimming shortened V by 5 bases and J by 1 base, and 8 bases separated the two germline ends. This CDR3 contains 14 residues. Per germline, CDR1 MNHNS and CDR2 SASEGT. The CDR3 DNA sequence: TGTGCCAGCAGTCGAACAGGGAACACCGGGGAGCTGTTTTTT. The encoded protein is CASSRTGNTGELFF.

The chain uses TRBV28 and TRBJ2-7, with 11 positions matching TRBD1. Trimming cost V 6 bases and J 3 bases; bases outside gene matches: 7. The CDR3 loop spans 15 amino acids. Germline V gene data show CDR1 as MDHEN and CDR2 as SYDVKM. CDR3 nucleotide sequence: TGTGCCAGCAGCCGTCCCGGGACAGGGGGCTACGAGCAGTACTTC. It translates to CASSRPGTGGYEQYF.

CDR3 amino acids: CASSIPGTYNEQFF. As DNA, the CDR3 is TGTGCCAGTAGTATCCCAGGGACCTACAATGAGCAGTTCTTC. V is TRBV19 and J is TRBJ2-1; possibly TRBD1 for D (5 bases). The V end was cut by 3 bases, the J end by 2 bases, with 8 bases between. CDR3 size: 14 residues. Germline V gene data show CDR1 as LNHDA and CDR2 as SQIVND (reference sequence).

In its sample, this clone was seen a few times. The CDR3 DNA sequence: TGTGCCATCAGTGTTGGTCCTGGCAATCAGCCCCAGCATTTT. Its protein is CAISVGPGNQPQHF. The V gene is TRBV10-3, the J gene TRBJ1-5; D is unresolved. V was shortened by 4 bases and J by 2 bases, with 9 bases between the two germline ends. Germline CDR1 reads ENHRY; CDR2 reads SYGVKD. The CDR3 has 14 residues.

V is TRBV5-8 and J is TRBJ2-7; D is unclear. This CDR3 is 14 amino acids long. The V gene lost 4 bases and the J gene lost 0 bases, with 11 bases spanning the gap. The germline V gene has CDR1 SGHTS and CDR2 YDEGEE. CDR3 sequence (DNA): TGTGCCAGCAGCCCGACCCCCTTCTCCTACGAGCAGTACTTC. Protein: CASSPTPFSYEQYF. The full variable domain, in which reference TRBV5-8 and TRBJ2-7 provide the parts outside the CDR3, is EAGVTQSPTHLIKTRGQQATLRCSPISGHTSVYWYQQALGLGLQFLLWYDEGEERNRGNFPPRFSGRQFPNYSSELNVNALELEDSALYLCASSPTPFSYEQYFGPGTRLTVT.

The gene calls are TRBV11-2 and TRBJ1-2; no reliable D call. In germline, CDR1 is SGHAT, CDR2 FQNNGV. The CDR3 is 12 residues long. V lost 1 base, J lost 7 bases, and 7 bases lay in between. DNA of the CDR3: TGTGCCAGCAGCTTAGCGGCAGGTGGCTACACCTTC. Residues: CASSLAAGGYTF.

This rearrangement joins TRBV2 to TRBJ1-1; tentative D call: TRBD1 (5 bases). V lost 3 bases, J lost 0 bases, and 14 bases lay in between. Germline V gives CDR1 SNHLY, CDR2 FYNNEI. This CDR3 contains 16 residues. The DNA for the CDR3 is TGTGCCAGCAGTGAGCGGGTGGCAGGGATGAACACTGAAGCTTTCTTT. Protein sequence: CASSERVAGMNTEAFF.

This clone came up once. The chain links TRBV2 to TRBJ1-2; D might be TRBD1 (6 bases). V was trimmed by 6 bases and J by 8 bases, leaving 13 bases between them. This CDR3 contains 12 residues. Germline assignment: CDR1 SNHLY and CDR2 FYNNEI. CDR3 coding DNA: TGTGCCAGCAGATCCGGACAGTCCGGCTACACCTTC. Translation gives CASRSGQSGYTF.

In its sample, this clone was seen a few times. The chain links TRBV28 to TRBJ1-6; D unclear. This CDR3 is 12 amino acids long. CDR1 MDHEN and CDR2 SYDVKM come from the germline V gene. V was cut by 6 bases and J by 8 bases, with 8 bases left in between. The CDR3 DNA reads TGTGCCAGCAGCCTCAGGTATTCACCCCTCCACTTT. Its translation is CASSLRYSPLHF.

The rearrangement links TRBV2 to TRBJ1-2, with 8 bases identical to TRBD1. The germline V gene encodes CDR1 SNHLY and CDR2 FYNNEI. The CDR3 runs 12 residues. V trimming: 8 bases; J trimming: 7 bases; junction bases outside the gene matches: 6. CDR3 bases: TGTGCCAGCGAGTCACAGGGGGGTGGCTACACCTTC. Translation: CASESQGGGYTF.

This sequence joins TRBV28 and TRBJ1-1; D ambiguous. V shed 6 bases and J shed 2 bases, with 7 bases lying between them. Germline V lookup: CDR1 MDHEN, CDR2 SYDVKM. This CDR3 spans 12 amino acids. The CDR3 loop is CASRPLNTEAFF. The CDR3 bases are TGTGCCAGCAGACCACTTAACACTGAAGCTTTCTTT.

The chain recombines TRBV7-2 with TRBJ2-5; D is ambiguous. The length of the CDR3 is 14 residues. V was cut by 2 bases and J by 4 bases, with 11 bases left in between. Germline V gives CDR1 SGHTA, CDR2 FQGNSA. CDR3 residues: CASSLTGFRETQYF. The CDR3 DNA reads TGTGCCAGCAGCTTAACCGGGTTCAGAGAGACCCAGTACTTC.

The chain is built from TRBV7-3 and TRBJ2-5; TRBD1 or TRBD2 may be the D gene (7 bases each). Trimming took 6 bases from V and 6 from J, leaving 17 bases between them. Germline V gene sequence: CDR1 SGHTA, CDR2 FQGTGA. The CDR3 is made up of 14 amino acids. The CDR3 region has the DNA TGTGCCAGCAGTCTGGGAGGGGGCGGGCAGACCCAGTACTTC. Its translation is CASSLGGGGQTQYF.

The chain employs TRBV5-1 and TRBJ2-1; 7 bases fit TRBD1. Germline V gene lookup returns CDR1 SGHRS and CDR2 YFSETQ. The CDR3 extends over 14 amino acids. Losses at the gene ends were 3 bases for V and 2 bases for J; bases not matched to a gene: 2. The CDR3 loop is CASSSGQTYNEQFF. As DNA, the CDR3 is TGCGCCAGCAGCTCGGGACAGACCTACAATGAGCAGTTCTTC.

This chain links TRBV5-4 with TRBJ1-1; D not resolved. The CDR3 sequence is 13 residues long. CDR1 is SGHNT, CDR2 YYREEE, per germline (reference sequence). Trimming stripped 0 bases from V and 7 bases from J, with 10 bases between. CDR3 in amino acids: CASSLALGNEAFF. In nucleotides, the CDR3 is TGTGCCAGCAGCTTGGCCTTGGGGAATGAAGCTTTCTTT. Full variable domain (missing parts from reference TRBV5-4 and TRBJ1-1): ETGVTQSPTHLIKTRGQQVTLRCSSQSGHNTVSWYQQALGQGPQFIFQYYREEENGRGNFPPRFSGLQFPNYSSELNVNALELDDSALYLCASSLALGNEAFFGQGTRLTVV.

The V and J genes are TRBV5-6 and TRBJ2-5; D gene unclear. The CDR3 totals 12 residues. Trimming took off 4 bases at V and 5 bases at J, with 9 bases between the two ends. Per germline, CDR1 SGHDT and CDR2 YYEEEE. The CDR3 region has the DNA TGTGCCAGCAGCCCAGTGGGGGAGACCCAGTACTTC. It yields the protein CASSPVGETQYF.

The J gene is TRBJ2-5, the V gene TRBV2, with 15 bases lining up with TRBD2. The germline V gene encodes CDR1 SNHLY and CDR2 FYNNEI. The CDR3 loop spans 15 amino acids. J lost 7 bases, V lost 0 bases, and 0 bases had no gene match. This CDR3 is CASSEAGLAGGTQYF. The CDR3 region has the DNA TGTGCCAGCAGTGAAGCGGGACTAGCGGGGGGGACCCAGTACTTC.

V is TRBV29-1 and J is TRBJ2-3; 14 bases map to TRBD2. The germline V gene has CDR1 SQVTM and CDR2 ANQGSEA. The V segment lost 3 bases and the J segment 4 bases; nucleotides outside the gene matches: 3. The length of the CDR3 is 15 residues. The DNA of the CDR3 is TGCAGCGTTGAGGGACTAGCGGGAGTCTCAGATACGCAGTATTTT. It codes for CSVEGLAGVSDTQYF.

This chain connects TRBV7-2 to TRBJ1-5; tentative D call: TRBD1 (5 bases). Germline-derived CDR1 and CDR2 are SGHTA and FQGNSA. The CDR3 consists of 13 residues. V was cut by 1 base and J by 6 bases, with 7 bases left in between. The CDR3 spells CASSLGGTQPQHF. The DNA of the CDR3 is TGTGCCAGCAGCTTAGGAGGGACTCAGCCCCAGCATTTT.

The chain uses TRBV18 and TRBJ1-1; 10 bases agree with TRBD1. This CDR3 comprises 16 residues. The V segment lost 4 bases and the J segment 4 bases; nucleotides outside the gene matches: 9. Germline values: CDR1 KGHSH, CDR2 LQKENI. CDR3 nucleotides: TGTGCCAGCTCACTAACGGGACAGGGGATTTTCACTGAAGCTTTCTTT. It is translated as CASSLTGQGIFTEAFF.

V and J are TRBV19 and TRBJ2-5; D unclear. Between the trimmed V and J ends, which lost 3 bases and 5 bases, there was a span of 4 bases. Germline CDR1 reads LNHDA; CDR2 reads SQIVND (reference sequence). This CDR3 contains 11 residues. The CDR3 nucleotides read TGTGCCAGTAGTATCTCCGAGACCCAGTACTTC. Residues: CASSISETQYF. The whole variable domain, remainder taken from reference TRBV19 and TRBJ2-5, is DGGITQSPKYLFRKEGQNVTLSCEQNLNHDAMYWYRQDPGQGLRLIYYSQIVNDFQKGDIAEGYSVSREKKESFPLTVTSAQKNPTAFYLCASSISETQYFGPGTRLLVL.

The V and J genes are TRBV5-4 and TRBJ2-5; 11 bases align to TRBD2. CDR3 length: 16 amino acids. With 0 bases clipped from V and 3 bases from J, the junction kept 4 bases outside the gene matches. The germline CDR1 and CDR2 sequences are SGHNT and YYREEE (reference sequence). CDR3 in DNA: TGTGCCAGCAGCTTGGGGGCTAGCGGGAGGAAAGAGACCCAGTACTTC. It is translated as CASSLGASGRKETQYF.